This note documents a single TCR beta chain sequence. Its antigen remains unknown. The data stem from a study of shared clonotypes between healthy human individuals. Study-level findings and limits: Across a handful of donors, naive CD4 shared roughly 5%, naive CD8 more than 3%, memory CD4 2% to 2.5%, memory CD8 approximately 0.4%.

Data came from immunoSEQ multiplex PCR; TCRdb stores just in-frame clones and leaves some out. Seen here are 110,000 or so clones, about 70% observed once, and the top ten hold under 30%. The CDR3 is 13 amino acids. Germline CDR1 GTSNPN, CDR2 SVGIG (reference sequence). V was pared by 4 bases and J by 0 bases, with 4 bases between. Input material: memory CD8+ T cells sorted from blood. The subset: CD45RO+ cells pooled with CCR7-negative TemRA cells. The receptor comes from a woman in her thirties in good health. The J gene is TRBJ1-6, the V gene TRBV30, with D uncertain. The DNA for the CDR3 is TGTGCCTGGAAGAGCTCCTATAATTCACCCCTCCACTTT. Translation: CAWKSSYNSPLHF.